This T cell receptor (beta chain) was sequenced for a study of T-cell reconstitution after alpha-beta-depleted transplantation in children. The study's findings and limits: Approximately two months post-transplant, alpha-beta T cells reportedly originated from several hundred expanded graft clones. Most T-cell counts and diversity one year after the transplant came from T cells that were newly produced. Some patients' high day-60 TCRbeta diversity was attributed to recipient cells surviving conditioning.

Of note for this clonotype: Its antigen is not known.

Preparation of the TCRbeta library was carried out with unique molecular identifiers. TCRdb fed the PCR reads into MiXCR, producing one record per CDR3 protein. This sample carries under 750,000 distinct CDR3 sequences, 23% of them seen once, and the ten largest clones take 12% to 15%. This TCR was recovered from a boy under two years old who had a stem cell transplant for acute myeloid leukemia, so the T cells may come from the graft donor. The sequenced sample was PBMCs, mostly from graft donor cells, obtained 360 days after TCRalphabeta/CD19-depleted stem cell transplant.

The CDR3 coding sequence is TGTGCCAGCAGAGATCGCACAGATACGCAGTATTTT. Amino acid sequence: CASRDRTDTQYF. The rearrangement links TRBV6-5 to TRBJ2-3; D remains ambiguous. CDR1 MNHEY and CDR2 SVGAGI come from the germline V gene. This CDR3 comprises 12 residues. Trimming took 6 bases from V and 1 from J, leaving 5 bases between them.